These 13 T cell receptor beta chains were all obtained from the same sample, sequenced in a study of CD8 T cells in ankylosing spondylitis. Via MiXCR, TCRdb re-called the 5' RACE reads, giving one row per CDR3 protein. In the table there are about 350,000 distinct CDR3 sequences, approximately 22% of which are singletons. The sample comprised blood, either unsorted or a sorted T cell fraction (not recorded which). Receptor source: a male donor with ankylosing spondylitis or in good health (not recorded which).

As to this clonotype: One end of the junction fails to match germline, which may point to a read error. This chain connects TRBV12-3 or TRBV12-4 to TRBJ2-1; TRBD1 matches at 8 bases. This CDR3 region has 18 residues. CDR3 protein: CTSSLEKGDRRLYNEQFF. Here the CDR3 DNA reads TGTACCAGCAGTTTAGAAAAGGGGGACAGGCGCCTCTACAATGAGCAGTTCTTC.

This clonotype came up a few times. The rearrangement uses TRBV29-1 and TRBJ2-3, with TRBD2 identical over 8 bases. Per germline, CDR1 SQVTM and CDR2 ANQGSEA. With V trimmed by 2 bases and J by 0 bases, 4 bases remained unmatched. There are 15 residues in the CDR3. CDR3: CSVEPRGGSTDTQYF. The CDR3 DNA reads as TGCAGCGTTGAACCCCGGGGGGGAAGCACAGATACGCAGTATTTT.

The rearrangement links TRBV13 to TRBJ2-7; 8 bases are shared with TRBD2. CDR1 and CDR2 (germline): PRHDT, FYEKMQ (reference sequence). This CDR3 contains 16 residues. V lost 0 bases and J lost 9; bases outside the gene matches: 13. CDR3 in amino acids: CASSLGSGLAGSVQYF. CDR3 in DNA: TGTGCCAGCAGCTTAGGGAGCGGGCTAGCGGGCTCCGTGCAGTACTTC.

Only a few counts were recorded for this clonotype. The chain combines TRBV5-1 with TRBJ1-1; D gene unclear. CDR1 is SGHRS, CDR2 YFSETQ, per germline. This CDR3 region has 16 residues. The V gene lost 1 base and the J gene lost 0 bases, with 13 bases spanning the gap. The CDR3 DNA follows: TGCGCCAGCAGCTTGTCGACGGATCTCATGAACACTGAAGCTTTCTTT. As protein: CASSLSTDLMNTEAFF.

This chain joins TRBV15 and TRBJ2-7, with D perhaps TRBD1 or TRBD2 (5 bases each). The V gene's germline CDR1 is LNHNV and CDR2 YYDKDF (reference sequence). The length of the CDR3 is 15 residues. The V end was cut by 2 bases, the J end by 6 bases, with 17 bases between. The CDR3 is CATSRSRLRGTEQYF. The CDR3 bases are TGTGCCACCAGCAGATCCCGTTTGCGAGGGACCGAGCAGTACTTC.

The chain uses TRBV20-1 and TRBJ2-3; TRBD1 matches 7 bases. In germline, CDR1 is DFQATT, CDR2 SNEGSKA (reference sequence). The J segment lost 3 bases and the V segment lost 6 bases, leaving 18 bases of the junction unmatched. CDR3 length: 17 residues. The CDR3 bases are TGCAGTGCCCTTTGGGACAGCCCAGTAGGTTTGACAGATACGCAGTATTTT. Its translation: CSALWDSPVGLTDTQYF.

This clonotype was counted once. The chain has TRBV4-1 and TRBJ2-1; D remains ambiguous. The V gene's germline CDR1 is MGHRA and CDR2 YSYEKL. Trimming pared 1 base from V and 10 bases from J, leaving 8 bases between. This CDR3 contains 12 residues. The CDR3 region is CASSQATLEQFF. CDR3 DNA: TGCGCCAGCAGCCAAGCGACGCTGGAGCAGTTCTTC.

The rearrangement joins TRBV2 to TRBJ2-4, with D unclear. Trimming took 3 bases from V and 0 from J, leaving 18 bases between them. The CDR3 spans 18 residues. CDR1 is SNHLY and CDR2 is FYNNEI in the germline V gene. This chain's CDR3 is CASSDEVGNSLAKNIQYF. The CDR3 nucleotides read TGTGCCAGCAGTGATGAGGTTGGAAACTCCCTAGCCAAAAACATTCAGTACTTC.

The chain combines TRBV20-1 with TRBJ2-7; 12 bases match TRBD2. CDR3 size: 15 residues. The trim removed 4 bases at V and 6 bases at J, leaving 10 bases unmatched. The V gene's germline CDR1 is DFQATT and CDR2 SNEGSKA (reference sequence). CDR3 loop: CSATSSGGAMGEQYF. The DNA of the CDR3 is TGCAGTGCTACGTCTAGCGGGGGGGCAATGGGCGAGCAGTACTTC.

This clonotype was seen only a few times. CDR3 amino acids: CASSLGDRTYNEQFF. The DNA for the CDR3 is TGTGCCAGCAGCTTAGGGGACAGGACCTACAATGAGCAGTTCTTC. The V call is TRBV7-9, the J call TRBJ2-1, with TRBD1 identical over 8 bases. The CDR3 has 15 residues. Germline V gene data show CDR1 as SEHNR and CDR2 as FQNEAQ (reference sequence). V shed 1 base, J shed 2 bases, and the junction held 1 base outside the gene matches.

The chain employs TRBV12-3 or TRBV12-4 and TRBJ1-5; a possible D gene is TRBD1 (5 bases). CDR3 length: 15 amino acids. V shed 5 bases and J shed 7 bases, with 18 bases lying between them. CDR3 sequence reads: CASSPPGGDGQPQHF. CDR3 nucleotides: TGTGCCAGCAGTCCACCGGGGGGGGACGGGCAGCCCCAGCATTTT.

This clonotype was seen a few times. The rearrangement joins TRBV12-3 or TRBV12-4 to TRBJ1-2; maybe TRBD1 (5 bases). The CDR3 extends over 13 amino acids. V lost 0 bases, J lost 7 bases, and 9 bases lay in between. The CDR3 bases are TGTGCCAGCAGTTTAGCGACAGTTCTTGGCTACACCTTC. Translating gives CASSLATVLGYTF.

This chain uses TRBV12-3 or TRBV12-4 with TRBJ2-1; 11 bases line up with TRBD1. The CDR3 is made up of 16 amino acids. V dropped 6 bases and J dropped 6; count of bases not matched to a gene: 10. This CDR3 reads CASRQRTGGMFNEQFF. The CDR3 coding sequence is TGTGCCAGCAGACAAAGGACAGGGGGCATGTTCAATGAGCAGTTCTTC.